A single sample is the source of the 24 T cell receptor beta chains below, sequenced in a study of blood T cell repertoires in COVID-19. Sequenced by immunoSEQ multiplex PCR; TCRdb stores in-frame clones only, minus some. The table shows about 4,900 clones, with roughly 89% occurring only once. The source material was peripheral blood. These receptors were collected from a human donor in a cohort sampled during active COVID-19.

The CDR3 loop reads CASSQGTGFSYGYTF. Here the CDR3 DNA reads TGCGCCAGCAGCCAAGGGACAGGGTTCTCCTATGGCTACACCTTC. The genes are TRBV5-1 and TRBJ1-2; TRBD1 aligns across 9 bases. With 4 bases clipped from V and 4 bases from J, the junction kept 8 bases outside the gene matches. The CDR3 extends over 15 amino acids. From germline, CDR1 is SGHRS and CDR2 YFSETQ.

The rearrangement uses TRBV18 and TRBJ1-1; maybe TRBD1 (6 bases). Germline assignment: CDR1 KGHSH and CDR2 LQKENI. CDR3 length: 14 amino acids. Trimming pared 8 bases from V and 3 bases from J, leaving 16 bases between. The CDR3 region is CASTEDSAYTEAFF. The CDR3 DNA is TGTGCCAGCACCGAGGACAGTGCTTACACTGAAGCTTTCTTT.

In its sample, this clone was seen once. The chain recombines TRBV30 with TRBJ1-2; TRBD1 agrees at 7 bases. This CDR3 is built from 12 residues. The germline CDR1 and CDR2 sequences are GTSNPN and SVGIG (reference sequence). Germline trimming cut 4 bases from V and 4 bases from J; bases unmatched to any gene: 3. The CDR3 spells CAWTTGSYGYTF. In nucleotides, the CDR3 is TGTGCCTGGACGACAGGGAGCTATGGCTACACCTTC.

The chain employs TRBV7-2 and TRBJ2-7; the match to TRBD1 covers 7 bases. V lost 1 base and J lost 0; bases outside the gene matches: 12. Germline assignment: CDR1 SGHTA and CDR2 FQGNSA. The CDR3 has 18 residues. The CDR3 DNA is TGTGCCAGCAGCTTAGTTTCGGGACAGTCTTTCCTCTCCTACGAGCAGTACTTC. This sequence encodes CASSLVSGQSFLSYEQYF.

This sequence joins TRBV9 and TRBJ2-1; 9 bases are a match to TRBD1. The CDR3 is 15 amino acids. V dropped 3 bases and J dropped 4; count of bases not matched to a gene: 5. Germline-derived CDR1 and CDR2 are SGDLS and YYNGEE. The CDR3 spells CASSAGQGRYNEQFF. Here the CDR3 DNA reads TGTGCCAGCAGCGCCGGACAGGGGAGGTACAATGAGCAGTTCTTC.

This clone is a singleton in its sample. The V and J genes are TRBV2 and TRBJ1-1; D ambiguous. Germline assignment: CDR1 SNHLY and CDR2 FYNNEI. The CDR3 is 14 residues long. Trimming took 7 bases from V and 1 from J, leaving 13 bases between them. CDR3 sequence (DNA): TGTGCCAGCACTCCCATGGCGGGGAACACTGAAGCTTTCTTT. Amino acids: CASTPMAGNTEAFF.

This sequence joins TRBV20-1 and TRBJ1-2; D is uncertain. The germline CDR1 and CDR2 sequences are DFQATT and SNEGSKA (reference sequence). V was clipped by 3 bases and J by 2 bases, with 10 bases between them. The CDR3 sequence is 13 residues long. Written as DNA, the CDR3 is TGCAGTGCTAGTCAGGTGGTAAACTATGGCTACACCTTC. Amino acids: CSASQVVNYGYTF.

The chain is built from TRBV19 and TRBJ2-7, with D possibly TRBD2 on 5 matching bases. Trimming stripped 1 base from V and 6 bases from J, with 10 bases between. Germline loops: CDR1 LNHDA, CDR2 SQIVND (reference sequence). The CDR3 contains 13 residues. The CDR3 DNA is TGTGCCAGTAGTATAGCCCCTCGGGGCGAGCAGTACTTC. It translates to CASSIAPRGEQYF.

This rearrangement joins TRBV27 to TRBJ2-7; 9 bases match TRBD1. Germline V gene data show CDR1 as MNHEY and CDR2 as SMNVEV (reference sequence). V lost 6 bases to trimming and J lost 6 bases; unmatched junction nucleotides: 9. CDR3 length: 14 residues. CDR3 protein: CASSRDRAVVEQYF. DNA of the CDR3: TGTGCCAGCAGCAGGGACAGGGCTGTAGTCGAGCAGTACTTC.

This clone was recorded only once. The chain carries TRBV18 and TRBJ2-7, with a weak D call TRBD1 (7 bases). CDR3 length: 15 residues. V lost 0 bases to trimming and J lost 2 bases, with 11 bases between them. Germline lookup yields CDR1 KGHSH and CDR2 LQKENI. The CDR3 nucleotides read TGTGCCAGCTCACCACCCGACAGGGAGGCCTACGAGCAGTACTTC. Translated, it gives CASSPPDREAYEQYF.

The V call is TRBV10-3, the J call TRBJ2-1; weak D call: TRBD1 (6 bases). Trimming cost V 6 bases and J 7 bases, with 10 bases left between them. The CDR3 totals 12 residues. Germline values: CDR1 ENHRY, CDR2 SYGVKD. As DNA, the CDR3 is TGTGCCATCAGCAGGGGAAAGAATGAGCAGTTCTTC. Translated: CAISRGKNEQFF.

V and J are TRBV4-2 and TRBJ2-7; 12 bases align to TRBD2. The CDR3 consists of 14 residues. Germline V lookup: CDR1 LGHNA, CDR2 YNFKEQ. Trimming took 1 base from V and 6 from J; bases not matched to a gene: 1. CDR3 nucleotide sequence: TGTGCCAGCAGCCAAGGGACTAGCGGGGTCGAGCAGTACTTC. This gives the protein CASSQGTSGVEQYF.

The J gene is TRBJ1-6, the V gene TRBV28; TRBD1 is a possible D gene (6 bases). The CDR3 is 14 amino acids. Germline V lookup: CDR1 MDHEN, CDR2 SYDVKM. V was cut by 10 bases and J by 5 bases, with 15 bases left in between. Here the CDR3 DNA reads TGTGCCACCGGGGGGGCAGCAGATAATTCACCCCTCCACTTT. Translated: CATGGAADNSPLHF.

The chain combines TRBV6-1 with TRBJ1-5, with TRBD1 matching over 10 bases. This CDR3 contains 16 residues. CDR1 MNHNS and CDR2 SASEGT come from the germline V gene. J lost 7 bases, V lost 4 bases, and 10 bases had no gene match. The DNA for the CDR3 is TGTGCCAGCAGTGCCCGGGACAGGGGATTGCGGCAGCCCCAGCATTTT. This codes for CASSARDRGLRQPQHF.

V is TRBV3-1 (or the pseudogene TRBV3-2) and J is TRBJ1-2; the D gene is possibly TRBD1 (5 bases). Trimming removed 6 bases at V and 8 bases at J, with 19 bases between. CDR3 length: 14 amino acids. Germline CDR1 is LGHDT and CDR2 is YNNKEL (reference sequence). The CDR3 bases are TGTGCCAGCAGTCGAACGCAGGGAAATTTAGGCTACACCTTC. Protein sequence: CASSRTQGNLGYTF.

The V and J genes are TRBV11-2 and TRBJ2-1, with D unclear. This CDR3 region has 14 residues. Trimming took 4 bases from V and 0 from J, leaving 7 bases between them. The V gene's germline CDR1 is SGHAT and CDR2 FQNNGV. This CDR3 is CASSSLASYNEQFF. CDR3 DNA sequence: TGTGCCAGCAGCTCATTAGCCTCCTACAATGAGCAGTTCTTC.

The chain is built from TRBV7-9 and TRBJ2-3; maybe TRBD2 (6 bases). The CDR3 loop spans 13 amino acids. Trimming stripped 5 bases from V and 6 bases from J, with 12 bases between. The germline V gene encodes CDR1 SEHNR and CDR2 FQNEAQ (reference sequence). In DNA form, the CDR3 reads TGTGCCAGCAGCCGACCGGGGGTGGATACGCAGTATTTT. Its protein product is CASSRPGVDTQYF.

This clone was seen just once. The chain couples TRBV2 to TRBJ1-4; D gene ambiguous. This CDR3 contains 11 residues. V gave up 7 bases and J gave up 10 bases, with 10 bases separating them. Germline V CDR1 and CDR2: SNHLY, FYNNEI. CDR3 sequence reads: CASTGEGKLFF. CDR3 DNA: TGTGCCAGCACCGGTGAGGGAAAACTGTTTTTT. Full variable domain (outside the CDR3, taken from reference TRBV2 and TRBJ1-4): EPEVTQTPSHQVTQMGQEVILRCVPISNHLYFYWYRQILGQKVEFLVSFYNNEISEKSEIFDDQFSVERPDGSNFTLKIRSTKLEDSAMYFCASTGEGKLFFGSGTQLSVL.

This chain joins TRBV2 and TRBJ1-2; the D is unclear. This CDR3 contains 12 residues. CDR1 and CDR2 from the germline V gene are SNHLY and FYNNEI. The ends were cut back, 3 bases at V and 4 bases at J, with 6 bases in the middle. CDR3 in amino acids: CASSDRIYGYTF. The CDR3 bases are TGTGCCAGCAGTGACAGAATCTATGGCTACACCTTC.

The rearrangement links TRBV2 to TRBJ1-1; a possible D gene is TRBD1 (5 bases). Germline CDR1 and CDR2: SNHLY and FYNNEI. The CDR3 has 15 amino acids. Trimming removed 6 bases at V and 4 bases at J, with 18 bases between. DNA for the CDR3: TGTGCCAGCAGCAGGGCAGGGACGGGAGCCACTGAAGCTTTCTTT. This gives the protein CASSRAGTGATEAFF.

J is TRBJ2-1 and V is TRBV7-8; 10 bases are shared with TRBD2. The CDR3 is made up of 16 amino acids. Trimming removed 5 bases from V and 4 bases from J; junction bases left unmatched: 8. The germline V gene has CDR1 SGHVS and CDR2 FQNEAQ. The chain's CDR3 is CASSPLLAGGYNEQFF. CDR3 DNA: TGTGCCAGCAGCCCTCTCTTAGCGGGGGGTTACAATGAGCAGTTCTTC. Based on the CDR3 plus reference TRBV7-8 and TRBJ2-1, the full variable domain is GAGVSQSPRYKVAKRGQDVALRCDPISGHVSLFWYQQALGQGPEFLTYFQNEAQLDKSGLPSDRFFAERPEGSVSTLKIQRTQQEDSAVYLCASSPLLAGGYNEQFFGPGTRLTVL.

The sample holds one count of this clone. This chain uses TRBV2 with TRBJ1-1; the D gene is possibly TRBD1 (5 bases). Germline values: CDR1 SNHLY, CDR2 FYNNEI. The CDR3 sequence is 15 residues long. V was trimmed by 6 bases and J by 7 bases, leaving 21 bases between them. This CDR3 is CASSPGPIRHGEAFF. The CDR3 DNA reads as TGTGCCAGCAGCCCAGGGCCGATTCGTCATGGTGAAGCTTTCTTT.

This sequence joins TRBV3-1 (or the pseudogene TRBV3-2) and TRBJ1-5; 10 bases agree with TRBD1. Trimming at V came to 4 bases and at J to 3 bases, leaving 3 bases not matched to a gene. This CDR3 contains 15 residues. Germline values: CDR1 LGHDT, CDR2 YNNKEL (reference sequence). CDR3 amino acids: CASSPGQGINQPQHF. In nucleotides, the CDR3 is TGTGCCAGCAGCCCGGGACAGGGGATCAATCAGCCCCAGCATTTT.

The chain combines TRBV6-6 with TRBJ2-5, with 13 bases identical to TRBD2. There are 17 residues in the CDR3. Germline CDR1 MNHNY, CDR2 SVGAGI (reference sequence). The V segment lost 5 bases and the J segment 2 bases; nucleotides outside the gene matches: 8. CDR3 sequence: CASSPELAGGRQETQYF. The DNA of the CDR3 is TGTGCCAGCAGTCCGGAACTAGCGGGGGGGCGACAAGAGACCCAGTACTTC.